This TCR beta chain was sequenced during a study of Graves' ophthalmopathy and Graves' hyperthyroidism (dated by TCRdb to between 2017 and 2018). With regard to the full study: Stable hyperthyroidism was defined as no progression to ophthalmopathy within 18 months of follow-up. The independent validation cohort included 18 to 20 hyperthyroidism patients plus 17 patients who later progressed from hyperthyroidism to ophthalmopathy. In total, around 130 blood samples were TCR-sequenced: fewer than 50 ophthalmopathy, approximately 75 hyperthyroidism and roughly 17 hyperthyroidism-to-ophthalmopathy patients. In five or six hyperthyroidism patients, the T-cell repertoire of thyroid tissue was compared with the T-cell repertoire of blood. To explore V-J signatures that distinguish ophthalmopathy from hyperthyroidism, a discovery set of about a hundred patients was enrolled, made up of over 40 with ophthalmopathy and under 65 with stable hyperthyroidism. The study used TCR beta repertoire signatures to distinguish Graves' ophthalmopathy from Graves' hyperthyroidism and to predict progression to ophthalmopathy. Following sample collection, hyperthyroidism patients were given methimazole at a starting dose of 30 mg daily, and ophthalmopathy patients were given high-dose intravenous methylprednisolone.

This clonotype was observed a few times. Its antigen specificity is not known. No much larger clone is present one base from it, and per-base qualities are unavailable. What the research found in general, with its limitations: In validation, the model predicted ophthalmopathy progression with 55% to 71% sensitivity and 72.22% specificity; about a dozen predicted patients were CT-confirmed with GO in a median of approximately 6.5 months. Ophthalmopathy was separated from stable hyperthyroidism by the 13-signature model with around 89% sensitivity and roughly 82% specificity in cross-validation and with 80%/75% in the test set. Sample size was not predetermined statistically, and investigators were not blinded to group allocation. Most expanded thyroid clonotypes with frequency above 0.001 were also detected in blood, suggesting blood repertoires may reflect the thyroid immune response.

Patients with hyperthyroidism were aged 18 to 65 years, had been newly diagnosed, and had a disease duration of less than 2 months. Patients with other autoimmune diseases, uncontrolled infections, pregnancy or lactation were excluded. Clinical symptoms, serum thyroxine, TRAb, thyroid ultrasound and orbital computed tomography formed the basis of the diagnosis. Total RNA was extracted with Trizol reagent and quality-checked on an Agilent 2100 Bioanalyzer. For repertoire sequencing, the TCR beta CDR3 regions were amplified from RNA transcripts. A first-round RT-PCR used HTBI primers with the Qiagen OneStep RT-PCR kit, followed by a second-round multiplex PCR, size selection and purification. Libraries were sequenced on an Illumina HiSeq2000 using paired-end 100 bp reads. Per the original workflow: SOAPnuke was used to process the reads, removing any read that contained adapters or uncalled bases, had a mean Phred below 15, or lacked an exact match to the constant primer or identifier. High-quality paired reads were merged with COPE v1.2.5. Clonotypes were defined as unique nucleotide sequences and were aligned to IMGT TRB V, D and J references using MiTCR v1.1. Analysis was restricted to V-J combinations with a frequency above 0.0001, which covered about 99% of repertoires. For each V-J combination, a TCR clonal expansion and chaos score was defined as the ratio of F50 clonal expansion to chaos observed in the TCRdist matrix. Welch's t-statistics and random forest were used to reduce the features to roughly 14 V-J combinations, which were then used as input to a naive Bayes classifier. Thyroid-blood repertoire similarity was quantified with the Morisita-Horn index. The public sequencing data were trimmed at Q25 with fastp and processed into clonotypes with MiXCR by TCRdb, which kept only in-frame beta chains. For every CDR3 protein sequence, its rows merge into one entry that carries the most common genes and DNA. The authors' filters were not applied to this entry. A total of 900,000 to 1,200,000 distinct CDR3 sequences appear in this sample, about 40% of them only once. The ten most abundant clones make up around 10% of the sample.

V loses 0 bases of germline sequence and J loses 4 bases, and the interval between the two ends is 10 bases. The CDR3 goes from the cysteine to the phenylalanine over 15 residues. Of the read, only the CDR3 DNA is kept; its 45 bases are in frame from base 1. This receptor was taken from an adult man with Graves' hyperthyroidism. The receptor chain draws on TRBV12-3 or TRBV12-4 and TRBJ1-3, and TRBD1 may be the D gene, going by 5 matching bases. The source material was peripheral blood or thyroid tissue (not recorded which). The DNA reads as follows: TGTGCCAGCAGTTTAGCGGGGGATAACGGAAACACCATATATTTT. This translates into CASSLAGDNGNTIYF.